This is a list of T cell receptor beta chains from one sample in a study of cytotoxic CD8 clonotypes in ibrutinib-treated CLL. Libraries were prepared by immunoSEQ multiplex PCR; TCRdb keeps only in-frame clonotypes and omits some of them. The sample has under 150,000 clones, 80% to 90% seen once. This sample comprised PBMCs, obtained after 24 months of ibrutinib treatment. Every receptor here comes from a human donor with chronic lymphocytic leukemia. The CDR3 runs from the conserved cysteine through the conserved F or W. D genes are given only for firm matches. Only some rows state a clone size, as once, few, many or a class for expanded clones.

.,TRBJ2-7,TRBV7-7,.,TGTGCCAGCAGCTTAGGGCAGGGGGGCTCCTACGAGCAGTACTTC,CASSLGQGGSYEQYF
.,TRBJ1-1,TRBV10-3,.,TGTGCCATCAGTGGGGGCAGCACTGAAGCTTTCTTT,CAISGGSTEAFF
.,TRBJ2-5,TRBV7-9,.,TGTGCCAGCAGACTAACCGGCGGGGTTCAAGAGACCCAGTACTTC,CASRLTGGVQETQYF
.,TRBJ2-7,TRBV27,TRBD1,TGTGCCAGCAGGAGCCGGGACAGGGGGCTCGAGCAGTACTTC,CASRSRDRGLEQYF
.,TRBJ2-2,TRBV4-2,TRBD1,TGTGCCAGCAGCCATGCTACAGGGGACACCGGGGAGCTGTTTTTT,CASSHATGDTGELFF
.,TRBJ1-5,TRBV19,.,TGTGCCAGTAGTCTTAGACCGGGCCCCAGGGTGCAGCCCCAGCATTTT,CASSLRPGPRVQPQHF
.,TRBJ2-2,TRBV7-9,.,TGTGCCAGCAGCTTAGTAGGCCGGGACACCGGGGAGCTGTTTTTT,CASSLVGRDTGELFF
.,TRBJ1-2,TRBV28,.,TGTGCCAGCAGTTTATCCGGACGGGAAAACTATGGCTACACCTTC,CASSLSGRENYGYTF
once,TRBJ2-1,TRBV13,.,TGTGCCAGCAGCTTAGGGAGGGGGGCTACCCGCAATGAGCAGTTCTTC,CASSLGRGATRNEQFF
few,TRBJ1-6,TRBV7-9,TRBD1,TGTGCCAGCAGGCTGGGACAGGGTAACTCACCCCTCCACTTT,CASRLGQGNSPLHF
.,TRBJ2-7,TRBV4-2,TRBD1,TGTGCCAGCAGCCCTCCGGGACAGGGGGCGGTAGAGCAGTACTTC,CASSPPGQGAVEQYF
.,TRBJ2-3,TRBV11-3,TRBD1,TGTGCCAGCAGCCCGGGGACAGGGTTAAGCACAGATACGCAGTATTTT,CASSPGTGLSTDTQYF
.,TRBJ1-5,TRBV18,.,TGTGCCAGCCAAGACACTAACACGGAGCAGCCCCAGCATTTT,CASQDTNTEQPQHF
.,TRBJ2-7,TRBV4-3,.,TGCGCCAGCAGCCAAGGGCCGGCTAACGAGCAGTACTTC,CASSQGPANEQYF
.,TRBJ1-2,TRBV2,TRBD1,TGTGCCAGCACTCTCGGGGCAGGGGGCGACTATGGCTACACCTTC,CASTLGAGGDYGYTF
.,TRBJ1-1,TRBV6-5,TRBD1,TGTGCCAGCAGTTATACCACAGGGGGCACTGAAGCTTTCTTT,CASSYTTGGTEAFF
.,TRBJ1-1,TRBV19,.,TGTGCCAGTAGGAACACTGAAGCTTTCTTT,CASRNTEAFF
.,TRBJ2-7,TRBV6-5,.,TGTGCCATCTCAAGGGGGTACGAGCAGTACTTC,CAISRGYEQYF
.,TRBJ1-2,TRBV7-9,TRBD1,TGTGCCAGCAGCTTAGCCCCAACCAGGGGGCGCTTCTATGGCTACACCTTC,CASSLAPTRGRFYGYTF
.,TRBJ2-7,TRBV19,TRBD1,TGTGCCAGTAGTGTCCAGGGACAGGTGAGCTCCTACGAGCAGTACTTC,CASSVQGQVSSYEQYF
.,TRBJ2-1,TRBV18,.,TGTGCCAGCTCACCACTGCTGGGCTACAATGAGCAGTTCTTC,CASSPLLGYNEQFF
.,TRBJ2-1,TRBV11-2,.,TGTGCCAGCAGTATCAGGGTTGCGAATGAGCAGTTCTTC,CASSIRVANEQFF
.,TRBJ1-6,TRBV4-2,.,TGTGCCAGCAGCCAAGAGGAAGGCTCCTATAATTCACCCCTCCACTTT,CASSQEEGSYNSPLHF
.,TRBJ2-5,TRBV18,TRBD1,TGTGCCAGCTCACCACCTAGGACAGGGGCGCGGGAGACCCAGTACTTC,CASSPPRTGARETQYF
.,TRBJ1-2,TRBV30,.,TGTGCCTGGGCAGATAATAACTATGGCTACACCTTC,CAWADNNYGYTF
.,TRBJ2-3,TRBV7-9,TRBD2,TGTGCCAGCAGTCCGACTCTCCGACTAGCGGGGGGCACAGATACGCAGTATTTT,CASSPTLRLAGGTDTQYF
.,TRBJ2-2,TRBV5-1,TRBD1,TGCGCCAGCAGCATCGACAGGGGGTACACCGGGGAGCTGTTTTTT,CASSIDRGYTGELFF
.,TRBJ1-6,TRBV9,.,TGTGCCAGCAGCGTCCAGTCCTCCTATAATTCACCCCTCCACTTT,CASSVQSSYNSPLHF
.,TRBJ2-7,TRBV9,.,TGTGCCAGCAGCCAAGTAGGTGCGGCCTACGAGCAGTACTTC,CASSQVGAAYEQYF
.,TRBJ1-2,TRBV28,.,TGTGCCAGCAGTTCCCACAGGGCACCCTATGGCTACACCTTC,CASSSHRAPYGYTF